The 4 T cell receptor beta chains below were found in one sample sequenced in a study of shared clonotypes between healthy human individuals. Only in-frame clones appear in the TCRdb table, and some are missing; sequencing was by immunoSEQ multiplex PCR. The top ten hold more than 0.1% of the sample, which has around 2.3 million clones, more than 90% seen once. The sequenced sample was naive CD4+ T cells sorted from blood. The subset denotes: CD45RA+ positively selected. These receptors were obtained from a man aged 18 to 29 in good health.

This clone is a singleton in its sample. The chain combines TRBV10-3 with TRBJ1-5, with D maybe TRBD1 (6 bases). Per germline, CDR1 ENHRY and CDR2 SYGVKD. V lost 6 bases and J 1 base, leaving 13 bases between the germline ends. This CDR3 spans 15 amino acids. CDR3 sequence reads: CAISDRDTSNQPQHF. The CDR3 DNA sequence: TGTGCCATCAGCGATCGGGACACAAGCAATCAGCCCCAGCATTTT.

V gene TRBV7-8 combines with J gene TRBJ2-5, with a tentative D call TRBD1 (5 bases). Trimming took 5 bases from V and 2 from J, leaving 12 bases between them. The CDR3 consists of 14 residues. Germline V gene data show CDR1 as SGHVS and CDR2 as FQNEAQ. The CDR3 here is CASSLTVKQETQYF. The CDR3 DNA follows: TGTGCCAGCAGCCTGACAGTTAAACAAGAGACCCAGTACTTC.

The CDR3 bases are TGCGCCAGCAGCCTCGGGTTGGAGGGGTACGATCAGCCCCAGCATTTT. This translates into CASSLGLEGYDQPQHF. The chain links TRBV4-1 to TRBJ1-5; possibly TRBD1 for D (5 bases). V was shortened by 4 bases and J by 5 bases, with 18 bases between the two germline ends. There are 16 residues in the CDR3. Germline V gene data show CDR1 as MGHRA and CDR2 as YSYEKL.

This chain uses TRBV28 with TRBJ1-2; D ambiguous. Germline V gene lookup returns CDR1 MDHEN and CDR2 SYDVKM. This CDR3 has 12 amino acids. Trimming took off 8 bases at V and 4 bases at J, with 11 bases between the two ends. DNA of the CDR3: TGTGCCAGCGGGCGGCTGGGCTATGGCTACACCTTC. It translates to CASGRLGYGYTF.